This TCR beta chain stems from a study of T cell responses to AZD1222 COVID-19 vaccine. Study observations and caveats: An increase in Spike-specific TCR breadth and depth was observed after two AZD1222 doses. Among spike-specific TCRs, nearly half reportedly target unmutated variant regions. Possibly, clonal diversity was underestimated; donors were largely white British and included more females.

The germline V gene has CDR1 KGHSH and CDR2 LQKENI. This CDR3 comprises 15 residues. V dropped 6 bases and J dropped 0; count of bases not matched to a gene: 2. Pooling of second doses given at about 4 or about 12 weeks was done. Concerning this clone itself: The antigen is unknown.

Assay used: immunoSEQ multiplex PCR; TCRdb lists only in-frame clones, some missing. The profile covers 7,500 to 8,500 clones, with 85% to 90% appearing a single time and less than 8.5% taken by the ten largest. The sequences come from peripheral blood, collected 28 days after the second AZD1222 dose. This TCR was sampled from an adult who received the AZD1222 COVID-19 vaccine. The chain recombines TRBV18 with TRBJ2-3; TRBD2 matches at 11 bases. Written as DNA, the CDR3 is TGTGCCAGCTCGTGGACTAGCGGGAGCACAGATACGCAGTATTTT. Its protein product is CASSWTSGSTDTQYF.